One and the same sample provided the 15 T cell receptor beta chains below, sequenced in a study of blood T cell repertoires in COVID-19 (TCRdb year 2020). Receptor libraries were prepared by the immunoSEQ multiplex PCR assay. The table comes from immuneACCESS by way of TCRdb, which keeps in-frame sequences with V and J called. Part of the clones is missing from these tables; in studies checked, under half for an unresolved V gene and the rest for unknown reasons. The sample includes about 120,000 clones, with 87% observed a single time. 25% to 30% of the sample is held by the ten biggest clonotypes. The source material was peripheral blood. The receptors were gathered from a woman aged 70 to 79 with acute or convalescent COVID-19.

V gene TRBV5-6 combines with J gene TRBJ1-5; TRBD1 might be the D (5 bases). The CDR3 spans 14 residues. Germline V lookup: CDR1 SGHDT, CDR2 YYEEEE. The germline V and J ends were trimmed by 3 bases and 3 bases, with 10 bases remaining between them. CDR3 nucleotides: TGTGCCAGCAGCTATGGACAAACCAATCAGCCCCAGCATTTT. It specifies CASSYGQTNQPQHF.

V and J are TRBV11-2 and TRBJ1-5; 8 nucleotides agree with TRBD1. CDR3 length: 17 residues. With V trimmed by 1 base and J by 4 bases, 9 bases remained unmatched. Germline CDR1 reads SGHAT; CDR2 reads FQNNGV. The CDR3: CASSLAGRGPLNQPQHF. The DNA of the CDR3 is TGTGCCAGCAGCTTAGCAGGCAGGGGGCCCCTAAATCAGCCCCAGCATTTT.

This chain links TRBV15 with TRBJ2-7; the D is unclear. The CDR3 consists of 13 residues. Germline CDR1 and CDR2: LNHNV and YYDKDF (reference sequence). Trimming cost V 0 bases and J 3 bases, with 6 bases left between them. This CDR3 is CATSRDPRYEQYF. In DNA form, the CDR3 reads TGTGCCACCAGCAGAGATCCCCGCTACGAGCAGTACTTC.

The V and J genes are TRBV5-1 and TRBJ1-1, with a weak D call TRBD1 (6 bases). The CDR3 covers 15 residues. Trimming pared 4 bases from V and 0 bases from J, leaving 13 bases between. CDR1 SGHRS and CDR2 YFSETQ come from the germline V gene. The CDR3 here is CASSPGGQMNTEAFF. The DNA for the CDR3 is TGCGCCAGCAGCCCAGGCGGACAGATGAACACTGAAGCTTTCTTT.

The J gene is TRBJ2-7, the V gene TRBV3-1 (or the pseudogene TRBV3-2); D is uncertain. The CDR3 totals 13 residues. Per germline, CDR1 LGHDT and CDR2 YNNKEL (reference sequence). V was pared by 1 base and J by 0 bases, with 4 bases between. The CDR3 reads CASSQGSSYEQYF. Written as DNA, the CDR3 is TGTGCCAGCAGCCAAGGTAGCTCCTACGAGCAGTACTTC.

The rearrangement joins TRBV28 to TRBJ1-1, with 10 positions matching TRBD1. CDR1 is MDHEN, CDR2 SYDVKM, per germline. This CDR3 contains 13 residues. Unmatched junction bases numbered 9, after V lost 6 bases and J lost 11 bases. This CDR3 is CASRRDRGLRAFF. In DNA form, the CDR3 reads TGTGCCAGCAGACGGGACAGGGGCCTTCGGGCTTTCTTT.

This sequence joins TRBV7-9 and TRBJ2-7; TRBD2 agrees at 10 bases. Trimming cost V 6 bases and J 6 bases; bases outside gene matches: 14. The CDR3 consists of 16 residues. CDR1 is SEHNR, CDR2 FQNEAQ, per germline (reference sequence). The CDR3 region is CASSPQSGGASIEQYF. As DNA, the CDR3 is TGTGCCAGCAGTCCCCAGAGCGGGGGGGCATCGATCGAGCAGTACTTC.

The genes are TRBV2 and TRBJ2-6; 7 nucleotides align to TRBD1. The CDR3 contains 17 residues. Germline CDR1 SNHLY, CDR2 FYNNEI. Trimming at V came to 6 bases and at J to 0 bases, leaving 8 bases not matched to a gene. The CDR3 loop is CASSMTGSGSGANVLTF. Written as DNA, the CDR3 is TGTGCCAGCAGCATGACAGGGTCCGGCTCTGGGGCCAACGTCCTGACTTTC.

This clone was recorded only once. The CDR3 DNA reads as TGTGCCAGCAGCTTAGCGGAGAATCAGCCCCAGCATTTT. Translation gives CASSLAENQPQHF. V usage is TRBV7-6 and J usage is TRBJ1-5; D call uncertain. The CDR3 totals 13 residues. V was clipped by 0 bases and J by 4 bases, with 4 bases between them. The germline V gene encodes CDR1 SGHVS and CDR2 FNYEAQ.

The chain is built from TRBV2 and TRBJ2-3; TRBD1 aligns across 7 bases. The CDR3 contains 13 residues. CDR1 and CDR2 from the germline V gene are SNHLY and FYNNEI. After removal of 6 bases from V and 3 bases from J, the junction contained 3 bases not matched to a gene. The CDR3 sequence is CASSRGLTDTQYF. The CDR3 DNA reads TGTGCCAGCAGCAGGGGGTTAACAGATACGCAGTATTTT.

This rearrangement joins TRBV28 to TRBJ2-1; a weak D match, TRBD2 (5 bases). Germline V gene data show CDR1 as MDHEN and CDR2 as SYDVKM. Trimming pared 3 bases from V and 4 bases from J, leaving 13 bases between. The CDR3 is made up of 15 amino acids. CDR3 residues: CASSFPGSAYNEQFF. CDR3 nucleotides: TGTGCCAGCAGTTTTCCGGGGTCGGCATACAATGAGCAGTTCTTC.

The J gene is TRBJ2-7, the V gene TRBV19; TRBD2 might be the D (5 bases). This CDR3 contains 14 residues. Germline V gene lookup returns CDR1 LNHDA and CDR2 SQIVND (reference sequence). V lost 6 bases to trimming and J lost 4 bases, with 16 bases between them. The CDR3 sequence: CASRGTLDPYEQYF. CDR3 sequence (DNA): TGTGCCAGTAGGGGAACACTAGACCCTTACGAGCAGTACTTC.

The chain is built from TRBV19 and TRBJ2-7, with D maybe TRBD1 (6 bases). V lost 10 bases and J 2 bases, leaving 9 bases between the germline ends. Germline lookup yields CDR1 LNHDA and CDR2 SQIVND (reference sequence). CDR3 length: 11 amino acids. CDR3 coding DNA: TGTGCCACCGGGACACCCTACGAGCAGTACTTC. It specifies CATGTPYEQYF.

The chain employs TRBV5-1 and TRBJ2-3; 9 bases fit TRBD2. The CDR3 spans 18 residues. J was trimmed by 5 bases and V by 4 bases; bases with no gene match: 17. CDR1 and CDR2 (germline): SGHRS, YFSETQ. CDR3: CASSRWGVLAGKGDTQYF. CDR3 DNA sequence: TGCGCCAGCAGCAGGTGGGGTGTCCTAGCGGGGAAAGGAGATACGCAGTATTTT.

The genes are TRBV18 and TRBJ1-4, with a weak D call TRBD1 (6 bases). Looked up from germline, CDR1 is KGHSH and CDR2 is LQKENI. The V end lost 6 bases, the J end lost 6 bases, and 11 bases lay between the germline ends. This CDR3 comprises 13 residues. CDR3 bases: TGTGCCAGCTCGGGGGCGGCGGATGAAAAACTGTTTTTT. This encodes CASSGAADEKLFF.